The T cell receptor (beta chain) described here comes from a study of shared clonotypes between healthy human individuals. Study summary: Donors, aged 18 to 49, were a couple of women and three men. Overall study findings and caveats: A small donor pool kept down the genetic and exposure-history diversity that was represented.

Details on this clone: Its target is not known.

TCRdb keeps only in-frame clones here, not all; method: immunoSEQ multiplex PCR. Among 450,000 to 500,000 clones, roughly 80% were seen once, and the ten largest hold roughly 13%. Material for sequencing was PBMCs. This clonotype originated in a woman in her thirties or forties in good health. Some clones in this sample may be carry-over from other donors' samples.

The CDR3 DNA follows: TGTGCCAGCAGCTTAAAATGGCGACAGGGGGCGAGCAATCAGCCCCAGCATTTT. Its translation is CASSLKWRQGASNQPQHF. The gene calls are TRBV7-3 and TRBJ1-5; TRBD1 aligns across 10 bases. The CDR3 extends over 18 amino acids. Per the germline V gene, CDR1 is SGHTA and CDR2 is FQGTGA. The ends lost 1 base at V and 1 base at J; junction bases unmatched: 7.